The rows below give T cell receptor beta chains drawn from one sample of a study of cytomegalovirus exposure and HLA in healthy donors. Repertoires were generated with immunoSEQ multiplex PCR, while TCRdb's copy carries only in-frame clones and drops some. The data hold 90,000 to 120,000 clones, with 75% to 80% observed a single time. Input material: PBMCs. All receptors derive from a man in his 60s in good health and CMV-seropositive. Each CDR3 is given with its conserved first and last residue. The D gene is left open where the match is weak. Expanded clones get a size class; other rows say once, few or many, or leave the size out.

V,D,size,J,CDR3,DNA
TRBV2,-,-,TRBJ2-1,CASSSSPHEQFF,TGTGCCAGCAGTTCTAGTCCCCATGAGCAGTTCTTC
TRBV4-3,TRBD1,-,TRBJ1-1,CASSQTDRGTEAFF,TGCGCCAGCAGCCAAACAGACAGGGGCACTGAAGCTTTCTTT
TRBV27,TRBD1,-,TRBJ2-2,CASSRLDRGRALGGELFF,TGTGCCAGCAGCCGACTTGACAGGGGCCGCGCTTTGGGCGGGGAGCTGTTTTTT
TRBV10-3,-,-,TRBJ1-2,CAISSANYGYTF,TGTGCCATCAGCTCAGCTAACTATGGCTACACCTTC
TRBV4-2,TRBD2,-,TRBJ2-1,CASSPERRGEPYNEQFF,TGTGCCAGCAGCCCCGAGAGGCGGGGGGAGCCCTACAATGAGCAGTTCTTC
TRBV27,-,few,TRBJ1-5,CASSPSGSGAAQPQHF,TGTGCCAGCAGTCCCAGCGGCTCAGGGGCCGCTCAGCCCCAGCATTTT
TRBV6-5,-,-,TRBJ2-7,CASSWDWEQATYEQYF,TGTGCCAGCAGTTGGGACTGGGAGCAGGCGACCTACGAGCAGTACTTC
TRBV10-1,TRBD1,once,TRBJ2-2,CASSERGTGDYTGELFF,TGCGCCAGCAGTGAGCGGGGGACAGGGGATTACACCGGGGAGCTGTTTTTT
TRBV19,TRBD2,-,TRBJ2-3,CASSIVHSSGGGTDTQYF,TGTGCCAGTAGTATAGTCCACAGTAGCGGGGGGGGCACAGATACGCAGTATTTT
TRBV7-8,-,-,TRBJ2-7,CASSQLTGYEQYF,TGTGCCAGCAGCCAACTCACAGGCTACGAGCAGTACTTC
TRBV11-2,TRBD2,-,TRBJ2-7,CASSPQGRREGEQYF,TGTGCCAGCAGTCCCCAGGGCCGACGGGAGGGCGAGCAGTACTTC
TRBV10-3,-,-,TRBJ2-5,CAISESGGLVGKTQYF,TGTGCCATCAGTGAGTCGGGGGGTTTAGTTGGAAAGACCCAGTACTTC
TRBV7-9,-,once,TRBJ1-1,CASSLEDYRAFF,TGTGCCAGCAGCTTAGAGGACTACAGAGCTTTCTTT
TRBV11-2,-,-,TRBJ2-3,CASSPSGLANTQYF,TGTGCCAGCAGCCCGTCCGGGCTAGCTAATACGCAGTACTTT
TRBV19,TRBD2,-,TRBJ2-2,CASSPEAGGVTGELFF,TGTGCCAGTAGTCCAGAAGCGGGGGGGGTAACCGGGGAGCTGTTTTTT
TRBV5-1,TRBD1,-,TRBJ2-1,CASSLGGQGDEQFF,TGCGCCAGCAGCTTGGGGGGACAGGGGGATGAGCAGTTCTTC
TRBV2,TRBD1,-,TRBJ2-1,CASSTDRGNNEQFF,TGTGCCAGCAGCACGGACAGGGGGAACAATGAGCAGTTCTTC
TRBV6-1,TRBD2,-,TRBJ2-5,CASSPLGREWTQYF,TGTGCCAGCAGCCCCCTCGGGAGGGAATGGACCCAGTACTTC
TRBV29-1,TRBD1,-,TRBJ2-2,CSAGNRGGTGELFF,TGCAGCGCCGGAAACAGGGGTGGCACCGGGGAGCTGTTTTTT
TRBV7-2,-,once,TRBJ1-2,CASSYSRPSPYGYTF,TGTGCCAGCAGCTACTCCCGTCCTTCCCCCTATGGCTACACCTTC
TRBV6-1,-,-,TRBJ2-3,CASSSGHGADTQYF,TGTGCCAGCAGTTCGGGACATGGGGCAGATACGCAGTATTTT
TRBV2,-,-,TRBJ1-2,CASSEAGPSYGYTF,TGTGCCAGCAGTGAAGCGGGGCCTTCCTATGGCTACACCTTC
TRBV19,-,-,TRBJ2-6,CASKAKTGTSGANVLTF,TGTGCCAGTAAGGCCAAAACAGGCACCTCTGGGGCCAACGTCCTGACTTTC
TRBV9,-,once,TRBJ2-4,CASSPRDSRSIQYF,TGTGCCAGCAGCCCCCGGGACTCCCGGTCCATTCAGTACTTC
TRBV5-4,TRBD2,-,TRBJ2-5,CASSLAPSGGSKETQYF,TGTGCCAGCAGCTTGGCCCCTAGCGGGGGGAGCAAAGAGACCCAGTACTTC
TRBV5-1,-,-,TRBJ2-4,CASSTGAKNIQYF,TGCGCCAGCAGCACCGGAGCCAAAAACATTCAGTACTTC
TRBV4-1,TRBD1,-,TRBJ1-2,CASSPPGGRGYTF,TGCGCCAGCAGCCCCCCAGGGGGACGTGGCTACACCTTC
TRBV29-1,-,-,TRBJ1-4,CSVEAPDEKLFF,TGCAGCGTTGAAGCCCCGGATGAAAAACTGTTTTTT
TRBV29-1,TRBD2,-,TRBJ2-5,CSATRGRGGQETQYF,TGCAGCGCCACCCGGGGGCGGGGGGGACAAGAGACCCAGTACTTC
TRBV29-1,TRBD1,few,TRBJ1-1,CSDRGVTEAFF,TGCAGCGACAGGGGCGTCACTGAAGCTTTCTTT
TRBV7-9,-,-,TRBJ2-2,CASSRGAGELFF,TGTGCCAGCAGCCGAGGCGCCGGGGAGCTGTTTTTT
TRBV10-1,-,few,TRBJ1-1,CASSEWGTDTEAFF,TGCGCCAGCAGTGAATGGGGCACCGACACTGAAGCTTTCTTT
TRBV10-1,TRBD2,-,TRBJ2-3,CASSDQTGTSGGATDTQYF,TGCGCCAGCAGTGACCAGACCGGGACTAGCGGGGGGGCAACAGATACGCAGTATTTT
TRBV5-6,TRBD1,once,TRBJ1-5,CASSSGQGRPQHF,TGTGCCAGCAGTTCAGGACAGGGACGGCCCCAGCATTTT
TRBV6-1,-,once,TRBJ2-2,CASSPGTFNTGELFF,TGTGCCAGCAGCCCCGGGACTTTCAACACCGGGGAGCTGTTTTTT
TRBV12-5,-,-,TRBJ1-5,CASGLWGESNQPQHF,TGTGCTAGTGGTTTGTGGGGAGAGAGCAATCAGCCCCAGCATTTT
TRBV9,-,-,TRBJ2-2,CASSVGAGFFGELFF,TGTGCCAGCAGCGTAGGGGCAGGGTTTTTCGGGGAGCTGTTTTTT
TRBV5-1,TRBD1,-,TRBJ2-2,CASSRNIRQGANTGELFF,TGCGCCAGCAGCCGAAACATCCGACAGGGGGCGAACACCGGGGAGCTGTTTTTT
TRBV5-1,TRBD1,once,TRBJ1-2,CASSPEPGQGEWGYTF,TGCGCCAGCAGCCCCGAACCGGGACAGGGGGAATGGGGCTACACCTTC
TRBV5-1,-,-,TRBJ1-4,CASSLDPARTIELFF,TGCGCCAGCAGCTTGGATCCCGCCAGGACAATAGAACTGTTTTTT
TRBV6-5,TRBD1,-,TRBJ1-5,CASRTGTANQPQHF,TGTGCCAGCAGGACAGGGACAGCGAATCAGCCCCAGCATTTT
TRBV29-1,TRBD1,-,TRBJ2-1,CSVDDRENEQFF,TGCAGCGTAGACGACAGGGAGAATGAGCAGTTCTTC
TRBV6-5,TRBD2,-,TRBJ2-1,CASPSGGALSEQFF,TGTGCCAGTCCGAGCGGGGGGGCCTTAAGCGAGCAGTTCTTC
TRBV7-2,-,-,TRBJ2-5,CASSSAETQYF,TGTGCCAGCAGCTCCGCGGAGACCCAGTACTTC
TRBV7-9,-,-,TRBJ2-7,CSSEPGPYEQYF,TGTTCCAGCGAGCCAGGGCCCTACGAGCAGTACTTC
TRBV10-3,TRBD1,few,TRBJ2-3,CAIKTGGSSDTQYF,TGTGCCATCAAGACAGGGGGCTCCTCAGATACGCAGTATTTT
TRBV6-5,-,few,TRBJ2-7,CASSPWAGERGEQYF,TGTGCCAGCAGTCCCTGGGCAGGGGAAAGAGGGGAGCAGTACTTC
TRBV7-2,TRBD1,-,TRBJ2-3,CASSVGTATDTQYF,TGTGCCAGCAGCGTGGGGACAGCCACCGATACGCAGTATTTT
TRBV14,TRBD2,medium-sized,TRBJ2-1,CASSQVAGGGNEQFF,TGTGCCAGCAGCCAAGTGGCGGGGGGCGGGAATGAGCAGTTCTTC
TRBV6-5,-,few,TRBJ1-1,CASRSGITEAFF,TGTGCCAGCAGGTCAGGGATCACTGAAGCTTTCTTT